The 24 T cell receptor beta chains below all came from one sample that was sequenced in a study of Graves' ophthalmopathy and Graves' hyperthyroidism. CDR3 regions of TCR beta were amplified from RNA transcripts. First-round RT-PCR relied on HTBI primers, and a second-round multiplex PCR came next. From the multiplex PCR reads, TCRdb called clonotypes with MiXCR, one entry per CDR3 protein. This sample yields 500,000 to 700,000 distinct CDR3 sequences, of which 35% to 45% are seen a single time; about 4% belongs to the top ten. Material: peripheral blood or thyroid tissue (not recorded which). The origin of the receptors is an adult man with Graves' hyperthyroidism.

The CDR3 protein is CSWGTVYEQYF. Written as DNA, the CDR3 is TGCAGCTGGGGGACAGTCTACGAGCAGTACTTC. The chain combines TRBV29-1 with TRBJ2-7; TRBD1 agrees at 7 bases. The germline V gene has CDR1 SQVTM and CDR2 ANQGSEA. The V gene end was trimmed by 8 bases and the J gene end by 3 bases; junction bases not matched to a gene: 4. CDR3 length: 11 amino acids.

This rearrangement joins TRBV2 to TRBJ1-1; 9 positions match TRBD1. CDR3 length: 15 amino acids. CDR1 is SNHLY and CDR2 is FYNNEI in the germline V gene. Unmatched junction bases numbered 11, after V lost 6 bases and J lost 6 bases. The CDR3 DNA reads TGTGCCAGCAGAACCACAGGGGGCAATCTGGCTGAAGCTTTCTTT. It is translated as CASRTTGGNLAEAFF.

This clonotype was detected ten times or more. The rearrangement links TRBV29-1 to TRBJ2-7; D unclear. CDR1 SQVTM and CDR2 ANQGSEA come from the germline V gene. Trimming left V 4 bases short and J 0 bases short, with 7 bases between. CDR3 length: 12 amino acids. The CDR3 loop reads CSVVGLSYEQYF. CDR3 sequence (DNA): TGCAGCGTTGTGGGCCTCTCCTACGAGCAGTACTTC.

This clonotype occurred many times. The chain is built from TRBV20-1 and TRBJ1-1, with D hard to call. Germline assignment: CDR1 DFQATT and CDR2 SNEGSKA (reference sequence). The V end lost 3 bases, the J end lost 0 bases, and 14 bases lay between the germline ends. This CDR3 has 15 amino acids. CDR3 sequence (DNA): TGCAGTGCTAGGGATGTGGGTGGGATGAACACTGAAGCTTTCTTT. Its translation is CSARDVGGMNTEAFF.

With respect to this clonotype: A single base separates this from a much larger clone, so it may be a read error. The chain joins TRBV7-2 to TRBJ1-2; D is unclear. The CDR3 runs 13 residues. Germline loops: CDR1 SGHTA, CDR2 FQGNSA. Trimming took 2 bases from V and 8 from J, leaving 12 bases between them. The CDR3 sequence: CASSLNTGPGYTF. The DNA of the CDR3 is TGTGCCAGCAGCTTAAACACGGGCCCCGGCTACACCTTC. Combining the CDR3 with reference TRBV7-2 and TRBJ1-2 gives the whole variable domain GAGVSQSPSNKVTEKGKDVELRCDPISGHTALYWYRQSLGQGLEFLIYFQGNSAPDKSGLPSDRFSAERTGGSVSTLTIQRTQQEDSAVYLCASSLNTGPGYTFGSGTRLTVV.

This clonotype was detected a few times. The chain links TRBV9 to TRBJ1-6, with D possibly TRBD1 on 6 matching bases. Germline loops: CDR1 SGDLS, CDR2 YYNGEE. CDR3 size: 14 residues. The V end was cut by 2 bases, the J end by 7 bases, with 10 bases between. The CDR3 spells CASSVGGGNSPLHF. The CDR3 DNA is TGTGCCAGCAGCGTGGGAGGGGGGAATTCACCCCTCCACTTT.

The rearrangement joins TRBV7-8 to TRBJ2-3, with D possibly being TRBD1 (5 bases). There are 17 residues in the CDR3. Germline CDR1 SGHVS, CDR2 FQNEAQ. Trimming removed 3 bases at V and 2 bases at J, with 18 bases between. In DNA, the CDR3 is TGTGCCAGCAGCTTTACTTCAGGGTGGGCCCTCACAGATACGCAGTATTTT. It specifies CASSFTSGWALTDTQYF.

As to this clonotype: The CDR3 carries no conserved terminal phenylalanine or tryptophan, so it likely arises from a read error. The chain carries TRBV12-3 or TRBV12-4 and TRBJ1-2; 12 bases agree with TRBD1. The CDR3 is made up of 15 amino acids. Unmatched junction bases numbered 3, after V lost 3 bases and J lost 4 bases. This chain's CDR3 is CASSLLGQGAYGYTL. The DNA of the CDR3 is TGTGCCAGCAGTTTGCTGGGACAGGGGGCCTATGGCTACACCCTC.

This clonotype has at least ten counts. This likely comes from a read error, as the CDR3 has no conserved phenylalanine or tryptophan at its end. The DNA is left out, because the CDR3 cannot be placed on it with certainty; the CDR3 is given as TCRdb lists it. The chain has TRBV7-9 and TRBJ2-7. Germline lookup yields CDR1 SEHNR and CDR2 FQNEAQ (reference sequence). The CDR3 has 8 residues if both end residues are counted. The CDR3 region is CASSLLGR.

The chain carries TRBV20-1 and TRBJ2-1; D remains unclear. This CDR3 contains 13 residues. V dropped 5 bases and J dropped 5 bases, with 13 bases sitting between them. Germline loops: CDR1 DFQATT, CDR2 SNEGSKA (reference sequence). CDR3 coding DNA: TGCAGTGCTCCTACCAGGATAGACAATGAGCAGTTCTTC. It codes for CSAPTRIDNEQFF.

CDR3 amino acids: CASGGGTVGAETQYF. The CDR3 nucleotides read TGTGCCAGCGGGGGAGGGACAGTCGGTGCAGAGACCCAGTACTTC. The genes are TRBV9 and TRBJ2-5; either TRBD1 or TRBD2 may supply D (7 bases each). The CDR3 consists of 15 residues. Trimming left V 7 bases short and J 4 bases short, with 20 bases between. CDR1 and CDR2 from the germline V gene are SGDLS and YYNGEE.

In regard to this clonotype: The CDR3 carries no conserved terminal phenylalanine or tryptophan, so it likely arises from a read error. V and J are TRBV7-9 and TRBJ1-2, with 8 bases that match TRBD1. Germline V gene lookup returns CDR1 SEHNR and CDR2 FQNEAQ (reference sequence). This CDR3 spans 13 amino acids. After removal of 2 bases from V and 8 bases from J, the junction contained 4 bases not matched to a gene. CDR3 region: CASSLRTGYGYTL. The CDR3 DNA reads TGTGCCAGCAGCTTAAGGACAGGGTACGGCTACACCCTC.

This chain joins TRBV7-8 and TRBJ1-6; D remains unclear. The V and J ends lost 1 base and 7 bases respectively, with 14 bases between them. This CDR3 is built from 16 residues. CDR1 is SGHVS, CDR2 FQNEAQ, per germline. The CDR3: CASSLESGLANSPLHF. CDR3 nucleotide sequence: TGTGCCAGCAGCTTAGAGTCGGGCCTCGCGAATTCACCCCTCCACTTT.

The J gene is TRBJ1-5, the V gene TRBV2; D possibly corresponds to TRBD1 (6 bases). Trimming stripped 1 base from V and 2 bases from J, with 12 bases between. This CDR3 comprises 16 residues. CDR1 is SNHLY and CDR2 is FYNNEI in the germline V gene. CDR3 nucleotides: TGTGCCAGCAGTGAAGATAGCGGGACACGCAATCAGCCCCAGCATTTT. This translates into CASSEDSGTRNQPQHF.

The table lists this clonotype with many counts. This chain joins TRBV20-1 and TRBJ2-7; 8 bases map to TRBD2. Germline CDR1 DFQATT, CDR2 SNEGSKA (reference sequence). The CDR3 runs 13 residues. V was pared by 5 bases and J by 2 bases, with 5 bases of the junction left unmatched. CDR3 sequence: CSAFAGGPYEQYF. CDR3 DNA: TGCAGTGCTTTCGCGGGAGGCCCCTACGAGCAGTACTTC.

The rearrangement uses TRBV19 and TRBJ2-3; D remains unclear. Looked up from germline, CDR1 is LNHDA and CDR2 is SQIVND (reference sequence). Trimming stripped 6 bases from V and 5 bases from J, with 9 bases between. The CDR3 length is 12 residues. CDR3 loop: CASSIHKDTQYF. The DNA for the CDR3 is TGTGCCAGTAGCATCCATAAAGATACGCAGTATTTT.

The chain combines TRBV15 with TRBJ2-7, with D possibly TRBD2 on 6 matching bases. The V and J ends lost 5 bases and 4 bases respectively, with 15 bases between them. Per the germline V gene, CDR1 is LNHNV and CDR2 is YYDKDF (reference sequence). The CDR3 length is 14 residues. The CDR3 here is CATSGSGTLYEQYF. CDR3 nucleotides: TGTGCCACCAGCGGCTCCGGGACTCTGTACGAGCAGTACTTC.

The chain joins TRBV5-1 to TRBJ1-1; D call uncertain. The V and J ends lost 3 bases and 0 bases respectively, with 12 bases between them. CDR1 SGHRS and CDR2 YFSETQ come from the germline V gene. The length of the CDR3 is 15 residues. CDR3 nucleotide sequence: TGCGCCAGCAGCTGGACGGAGCTCATGAACACTGAAGCTTTCTTT. Its protein product is CASSWTELMNTEAFF.

This clonotype was detected a few times. J is TRBJ2-7 and V is TRBV7-9; 7 nucleotides agree with TRBD2. The J call may be in error: the DNA end matches TRBJ2-1 better. This CDR3 comprises 15 residues. From germline, CDR1 is SEHNR and CDR2 FQNEAQ (reference sequence). The DNA for the CDR3 is TGTGCCAGCAAGTCGTGGCGGGAGACATACAATGAGCAGTTCTTC. Translated: CASKSWRETYNEQFF.

The table lists this clonotype with a few counts. The V call is TRBV10-3, the J call TRBJ2-5; D perhaps matches TRBD1 (6 bases). V lost 4 bases to trimming and J lost 0 bases, with 9 bases between them. The CDR3 totals 14 residues. The germline V gene encodes CDR1 ENHRY and CDR2 SYGVKD. The CDR3 sequence: CAISARGNQETQYF. The CDR3 DNA reads as TGTGCCATCAGTGCTAGGGGGAACCAAGAGACCCAGTACTTC.

The V and J genes are TRBV7-2 and TRBJ2-7; D uncertain. Near its end, the DNA agrees better with TRBJ2-1, so the J call may be wrong. CDR1 SGHTA and CDR2 FQGNSA come from the germline V gene. This CDR3 is built from 14 residues. The CDR3 bases are TGTGCCAGCAGCTTACCCTCGTATTACAATGAGCAGTTCTTC. Residues: CASSLPSYYNEQFF.

CDR3 protein: CASSKTGPANTGELFF. In DNA, the CDR3 is TGTGCCAGCAGCAAAACAGGGCCTGCGAACACCGGGGAGCTGTTTTTT. V is TRBV2 and J is TRBJ2-2; D is possibly TRBD1 (6 bases). Trimming stripped 6 bases from V and 0 bases from J, with 14 bases between. The V gene's germline CDR1 is SNHLY and CDR2 FYNNEI. This CDR3 has 16 residues.

The rearrangement uses TRBV2 and TRBJ1-6; no definite D call. This CDR3 is 18 amino acids long. V was cut by 0 bases and J by 7 bases, with 19 bases left in between. Germline CDR1 reads SNHLY; CDR2 reads FYNNEI. Written as DNA, the CDR3 is TGTGCCAGCAGTGAAGCGGGAGGTAGTATGGAATCCAATTCACCCCTCCACTTT. It codes for CASSEAGGSMESNSPLHF.

On this clonotype: A much larger clone lies one base from this, so it may be a read error. The chain has TRBV11-3 and TRBJ1-1; 7 bases are shared with TRBD1. This CDR3 has 15 amino acids. Germline lookup yields CDR1 SGHNT and CDR2 YENEEA. The CDR3 spells CASSGGDSLNAEAFF. The CDR3 DNA reads as TGTGCCAGCAGTGGAGGGGACAGCCTGAACGCTGAAGCTTTCTTT.